One and the same sample provided the 10 T cell receptor beta chains below, sequenced in a study of T cell responses to AZD1222 COVID-19 vaccine. Profiling relied on immunoSEQ multiplex PCR, and the TCRdb table lists in-frame clones only, not all of them. The sample records around 220,000 clones, approximately 94% being singletons. This material consisted of peripheral blood, taken 28 days after the second dose of the MenACWY control vaccine. The receptors stem from an adult who received the MenACWY meningococcal vaccine as a control.

The V call is TRBV6-5, the J call TRBJ1-1; the match to TRBD1 covers 7 bases. This CDR3 is built from 15 residues. J gave up 4 bases and V 3 bases, and 8 bases lay outside the gene matches. Germline CDR1 MNHEY, CDR2 SVGAGI. CDR3 region: CASSYGQVDGTEAFF. The DNA for the CDR3 is TGTGCCAGCAGTTATGGACAGGTAGACGGCACTGAAGCTTTCTTT.

V is TRBV29-1 and J is TRBJ2-1; D is possibly TRBD2 (5 bases). Germline assignment: CDR1 SQVTM and CDR2 ANQGSEA. This CDR3 contains 15 residues. V lost 4 bases to trimming and J lost 0 bases, with 13 bases between them. CDR3 coding DNA: TGCAGCGTTGTTCCAGGTGAGGGCTCCTACAATGAGCAGTTCTTC. The encoded protein is CSVVPGEGSYNEQFF.

V is TRBV29-1 and J is TRBJ2-4; D perhaps matches TRBD1 (6 bases). The CDR3 totals 14 residues. V was trimmed by 6 bases and J by 1 base, leaving 13 bases between them. Per germline, CDR1 SQVTM and CDR2 ANQGSEA. CDR3 protein: CSVRAGAAKNIQYF. The CDR3 region has the DNA TGCAGCGTGCGGGCAGGGGCGGCCAAAAACATTCAGTACTTC.

This chain links TRBV3-1 (or the pseudogene TRBV3-2) with TRBJ2-1, with D hard to call. This CDR3 has 16 residues. Trimming took 5 bases from V and 3 from J, leaving 17 bases between them. Germline V gene lookup returns CDR1 LGHDT and CDR2 YNNKEL (reference sequence). This chain's CDR3 is CASSDTGQTGYNEQFF. CDR3 nucleotide sequence: TGTGCCAGCAGCGACACTGGCCAGACGGGCTACAATGAGCAGTTCTTC.

This clone showed up just a few times. The rearrangement joins TRBV10-3 to TRBJ2-7; no firm D call. Germline V gene lookup returns CDR1 ENHRY and CDR2 SYGVKD. V lost 4 bases to trimming and J lost 1 base, with 17 bases between them. This CDR3 has 16 amino acids. DNA of the CDR3: TGTGCCATCAGTGCTCCCACCAAGGTCGGGTCCTACGAGCAGTACTTC. Its protein is CAISAPTKVGSYEQYF.

The genes are TRBV28 and TRBJ1-2; D gene uncertain. Germline-derived CDR1 and CDR2 are MDHEN and SYDVKM. The V end was cut by 4 bases, the J end by 8 bases, with 17 bases between. This CDR3 spans 14 amino acids. CDR3 in amino acids: CASSSNGFPWGYTF. CDR3 DNA: TGTGCCAGCAGTTCGAACGGGTTCCCCTGGGGCTACACCTTC.

The V call is TRBV9, the J call TRBJ1-2; D possibly corresponds to TRBD1 (5 bases). The CDR3 sequence is 13 residues long. CDR1 and CDR2 (germline): SGDLS, YYNGEE. Trimming left V 0 bases short and J 4 bases short, with 7 bases between. The CDR3 protein is CASSVGRAYGYTF. In DNA form, the CDR3 reads TGTGCCAGCAGCGTAGGCAGGGCCTATGGCTACACCTTC.

J is TRBJ2-7 and V is TRBV30; 9 bases fit TRBD1. This CDR3 contains 15 residues. V shed 2 bases, J shed 2 bases, and the junction held 7 bases outside the gene matches. Germline lookup yields CDR1 GTSNPN and CDR2 SVGIG (reference sequence). CDR3 residues: CAWSPLRQGAYEQYF. Written as DNA, the CDR3 is TGTGCCTGGAGTCCCCTTCGACAGGGGGCCTACGAGCAGTACTTC.

The chain combines TRBV6-5 with TRBJ2-7, with unresolved D. The CDR3 runs 11 residues. Trimming stripped 8 bases from V and 4 bases from J, with 9 bases between. Germline V gene sequence: CDR1 MNHEY, CDR2 SVGAGI. The CDR3 here is CASGNLYEQYF. The CDR3 region has the DNA TGTGCCAGCGGTAACCTGTACGAGCAGTACTTC.

The chain couples TRBV11-2 to TRBJ1-1; maybe TRBD1 (6 bases). The V end was cut by 7 bases, the J end by 1 base, with 10 bases between. Germline assignment: CDR1 SGHAT and CDR2 FQNNGV. The CDR3 consists of 13 residues. CDR3: CASTPQGNTEAFF. In nucleotides, the CDR3 is TGTGCCAGCACTCCACAGGGGAACACTGAAGCTTTCTTT.